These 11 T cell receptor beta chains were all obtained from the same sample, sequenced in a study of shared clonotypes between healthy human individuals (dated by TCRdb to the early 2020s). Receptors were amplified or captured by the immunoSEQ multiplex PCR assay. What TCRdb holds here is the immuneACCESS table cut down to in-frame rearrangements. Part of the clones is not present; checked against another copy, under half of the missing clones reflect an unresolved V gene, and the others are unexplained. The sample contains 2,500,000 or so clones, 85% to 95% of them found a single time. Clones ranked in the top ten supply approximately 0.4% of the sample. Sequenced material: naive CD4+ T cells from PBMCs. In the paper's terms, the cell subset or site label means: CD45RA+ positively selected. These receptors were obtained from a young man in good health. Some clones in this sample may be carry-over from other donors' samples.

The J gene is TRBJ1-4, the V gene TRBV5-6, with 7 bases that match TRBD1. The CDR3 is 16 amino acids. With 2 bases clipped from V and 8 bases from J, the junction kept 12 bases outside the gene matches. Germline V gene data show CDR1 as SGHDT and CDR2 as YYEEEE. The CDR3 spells CASSLGRGRMDEKLFF. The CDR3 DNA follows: TGTGCCAGCAGCTTAGGAAGGGGGCGGATGGACGAAAAACTGTTTTTT.

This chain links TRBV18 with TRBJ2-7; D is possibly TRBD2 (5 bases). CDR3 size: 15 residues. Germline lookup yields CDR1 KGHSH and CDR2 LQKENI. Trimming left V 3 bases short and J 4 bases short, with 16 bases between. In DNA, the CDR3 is TGTGCCAGCTCACCTGTCGTGTCGCGGGTGTACGAGCAGTACTTC. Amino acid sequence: CASSPVVSRVYEQYF.

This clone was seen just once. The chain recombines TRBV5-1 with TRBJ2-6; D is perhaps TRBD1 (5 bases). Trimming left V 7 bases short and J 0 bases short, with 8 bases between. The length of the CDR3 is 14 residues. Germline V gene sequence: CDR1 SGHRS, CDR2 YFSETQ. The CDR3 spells CASQGDSGANVLTF. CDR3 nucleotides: TGCGCCAGCCAAGGGGACTCTGGGGCCAACGTCCTGACTTTC.

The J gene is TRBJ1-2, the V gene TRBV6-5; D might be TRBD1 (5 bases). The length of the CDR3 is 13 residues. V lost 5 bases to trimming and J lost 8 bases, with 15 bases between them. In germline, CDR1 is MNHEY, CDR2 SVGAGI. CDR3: CASSPRPEGGYTF. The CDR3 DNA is TGTGCCAGCAGTCCCCGACCTGAGGGGGGCTACACCTTC.

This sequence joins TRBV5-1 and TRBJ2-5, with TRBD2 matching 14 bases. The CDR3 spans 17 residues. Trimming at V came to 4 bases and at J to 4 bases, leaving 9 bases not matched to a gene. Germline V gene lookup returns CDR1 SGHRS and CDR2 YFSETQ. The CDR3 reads CASSERLAGGGRETQYF. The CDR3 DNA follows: TGCGCCAGCAGCGAGAGACTAGCGGGAGGGGGTAGAGAGACCCAGTACTTC.

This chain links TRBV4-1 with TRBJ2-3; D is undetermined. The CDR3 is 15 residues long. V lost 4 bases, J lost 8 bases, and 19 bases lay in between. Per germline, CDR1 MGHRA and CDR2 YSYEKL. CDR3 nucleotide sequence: TGCGCCAGCAGCCCCACTCGATCCGGCATGGGTACGCAGTATTTT. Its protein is CASSPTRSGMGTQYF.

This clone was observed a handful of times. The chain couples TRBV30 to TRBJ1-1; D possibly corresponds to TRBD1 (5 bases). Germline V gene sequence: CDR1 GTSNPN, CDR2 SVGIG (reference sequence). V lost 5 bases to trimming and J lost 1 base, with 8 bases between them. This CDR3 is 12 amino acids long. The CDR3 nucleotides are TGTGCCTGGGACACAGGGAACACTGAAGCTTTCTTT. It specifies CAWDTGNTEAFF.

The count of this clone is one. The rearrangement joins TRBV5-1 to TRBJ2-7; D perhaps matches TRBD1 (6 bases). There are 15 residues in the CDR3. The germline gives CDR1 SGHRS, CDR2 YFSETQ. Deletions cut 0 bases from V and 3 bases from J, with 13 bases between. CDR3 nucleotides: TGCGCCAGCAGCTTGGTTCGTCAGGGACACTACGAGCAGTACTTC. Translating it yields CASSLVRQGHYEQYF.

CDR3 coding DNA: TGTGCCTGGAGTGGACAGGGGGCCCGGGGTTCCTACGAGCAGTACTTC. Protein product: CAWSGQGARGSYEQYF. The chain couples TRBV30 to TRBJ2-7, with 10 bases identical to TRBD1. Germline V lookup: CDR1 GTSNPN, CDR2 SVGIG (reference sequence). This CDR3 comprises 16 residues. V shed 1 base and J 1 base; nucleotides not matched to a gene: 7.

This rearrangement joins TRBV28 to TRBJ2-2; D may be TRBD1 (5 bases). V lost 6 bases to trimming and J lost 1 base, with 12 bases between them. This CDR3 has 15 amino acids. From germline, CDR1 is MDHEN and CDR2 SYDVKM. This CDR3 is CASSDSFRNTGELFF. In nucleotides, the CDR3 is TGTGCCAGCAGCGACAGCTTTAGGAACACCGGGGAGCTGTTTTTT.

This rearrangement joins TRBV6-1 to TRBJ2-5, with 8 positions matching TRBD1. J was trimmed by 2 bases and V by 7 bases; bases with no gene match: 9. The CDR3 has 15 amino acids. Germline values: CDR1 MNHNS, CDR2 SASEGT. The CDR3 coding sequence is TGTGCCAGCAACTCTGGGACAGGAGATCAAGAGACCCAGTACTTC. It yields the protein CASNSGTGDQETQYF.